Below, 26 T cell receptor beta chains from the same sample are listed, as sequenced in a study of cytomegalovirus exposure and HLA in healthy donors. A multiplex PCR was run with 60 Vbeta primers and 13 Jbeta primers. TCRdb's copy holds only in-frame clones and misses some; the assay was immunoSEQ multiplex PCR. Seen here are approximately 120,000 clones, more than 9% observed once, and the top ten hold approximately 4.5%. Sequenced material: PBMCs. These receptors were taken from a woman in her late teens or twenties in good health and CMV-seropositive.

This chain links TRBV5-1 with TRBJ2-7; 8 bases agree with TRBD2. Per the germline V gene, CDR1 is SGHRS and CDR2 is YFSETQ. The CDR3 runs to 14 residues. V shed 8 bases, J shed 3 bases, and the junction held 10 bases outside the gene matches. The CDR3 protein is CASKPGLGSYEQYF. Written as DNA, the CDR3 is TGCGCCAGTAAACCGGGACTAGGGAGCTACGAGCAGTACTTC.

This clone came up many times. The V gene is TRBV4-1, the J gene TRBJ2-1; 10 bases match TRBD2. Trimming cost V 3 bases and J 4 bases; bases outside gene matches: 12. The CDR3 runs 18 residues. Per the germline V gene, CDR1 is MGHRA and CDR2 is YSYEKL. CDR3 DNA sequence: TGCGCCAGCAGCCACCAAGACTTAGCGGGAGGATCTTACAATGAGCAGTTCTTC. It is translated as CASSHQDLAGGSYNEQFF.

CDR3 loop: CASSWGGADTQYF. The CDR3 DNA sequence: TGTGCCAGCAGTTGGGGGGGGGCAGATACGCAGTATTTT. J is TRBJ2-3 and V is TRBV6-5, with 7 nucleotides matching TRBD2. Germline V gives CDR1 MNHEY, CDR2 SVGAGI. CDR3 length: 13 amino acids. Trimming cost V 4 bases and J 4 bases; bases outside gene matches: 2.

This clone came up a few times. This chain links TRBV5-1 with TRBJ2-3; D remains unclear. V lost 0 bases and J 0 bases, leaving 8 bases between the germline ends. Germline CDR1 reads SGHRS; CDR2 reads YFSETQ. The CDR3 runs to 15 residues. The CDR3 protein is CASSLAPVSTDTQYF. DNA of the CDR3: TGCGCCAGCAGCTTGGCGCCGGTTAGCACAGATACGCAGTATTTT.

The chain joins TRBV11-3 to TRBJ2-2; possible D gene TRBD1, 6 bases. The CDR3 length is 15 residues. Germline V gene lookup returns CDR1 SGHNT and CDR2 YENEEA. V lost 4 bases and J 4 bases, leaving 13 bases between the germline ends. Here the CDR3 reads CASSSRVRGTGELFF. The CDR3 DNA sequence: TGTGCCAGCAGCTCGCGGGTCAGGGGCACCGGGGAGCTGTTTTTT. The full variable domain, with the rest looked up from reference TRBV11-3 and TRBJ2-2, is EAGVVQSPRYKIIEKKQPVAFWCNPISGHNTLYWYLQNLGQGPELLIRYENEEAVDDSQLPKDRFSAERLKGVDSTLKIQPAELGDSAVYLCASSSRVRGTGELFFGEGSRLTVL.

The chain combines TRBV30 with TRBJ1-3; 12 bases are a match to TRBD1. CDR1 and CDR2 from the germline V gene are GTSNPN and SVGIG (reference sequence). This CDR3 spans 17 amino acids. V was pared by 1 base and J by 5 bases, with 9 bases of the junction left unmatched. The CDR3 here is CAWSADRDRGRRNTIYF. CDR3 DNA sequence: TGTGCCTGGAGTGCCGACCGGGACAGGGGGCGAAGAAACACCATATATTTT.

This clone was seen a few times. The CDR3 nucleotides are TGTGCCAGCGGCCCGTCTGGGGCCAACGTCCTGACTTTC. It yields the protein CASGPSGANVLTF. J is TRBJ2-6 and V is TRBV11-1; D gene uncertain. Germline CDR1 SGHAT, CDR2 FQDESV (reference sequence). The CDR3 runs to 13 residues. Between the trimmed V and J ends, which lost 8 bases and 1 base, there was a span of 6 bases.

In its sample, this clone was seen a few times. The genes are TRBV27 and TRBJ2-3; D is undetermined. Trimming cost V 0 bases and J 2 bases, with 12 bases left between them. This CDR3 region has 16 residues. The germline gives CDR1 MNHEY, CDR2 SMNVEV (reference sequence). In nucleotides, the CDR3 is TGTGCCAGCAGTTTATCCATGGCCCTTCCCACAGATACGCAGTATTTT. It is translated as CASSLSMALPTDTQYF.

The CDR3 sequence: CASSLPDAAHEQYF. The DNA for the CDR3 is TGTGCCAGCAGTTTACCCGACGCGGCCCACGAGCAGTACTTC. The chain uses TRBV27 and TRBJ2-7; D is unresolved. With 2 bases removed from V and 5 bases from J, the gap between germline ends came to 13 bases. The CDR3 sequence is 14 residues long. Looked up from germline, CDR1 is MNHEY and CDR2 is SMNVEV (reference sequence).

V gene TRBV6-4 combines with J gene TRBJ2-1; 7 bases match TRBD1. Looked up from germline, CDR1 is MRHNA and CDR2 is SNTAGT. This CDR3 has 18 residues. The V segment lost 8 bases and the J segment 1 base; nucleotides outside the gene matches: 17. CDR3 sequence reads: CASRQGNIPGWSYNEQFF. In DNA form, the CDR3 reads TGTGCCAGCCGACAGGGAAATATCCCAGGTTGGTCCTACAATGAGCAGTTCTTC.

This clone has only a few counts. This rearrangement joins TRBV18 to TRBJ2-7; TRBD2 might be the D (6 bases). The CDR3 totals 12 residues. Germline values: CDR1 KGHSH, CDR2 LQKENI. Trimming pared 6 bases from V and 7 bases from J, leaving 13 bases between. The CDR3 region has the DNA TGTGCCAGCTCGACGGGGGACGGGGAGCAGTACTTC. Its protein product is CASSTGDGEQYF. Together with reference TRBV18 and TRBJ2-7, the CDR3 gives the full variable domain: NAGVMQNPRHLVRRRGQEARLRCSPMKGHSHVYWYRQLPEEGLKFMVYLQKENIIDESGMPKERFSAEFPKEGPSILRIQQVVRGDSAAYFCASSTGDGEQYFGPGTRLTVT.

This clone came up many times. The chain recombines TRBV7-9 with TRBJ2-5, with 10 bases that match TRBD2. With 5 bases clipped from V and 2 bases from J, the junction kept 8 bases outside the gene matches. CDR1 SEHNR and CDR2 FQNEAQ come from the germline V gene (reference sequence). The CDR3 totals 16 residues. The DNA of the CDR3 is TGTGCCAGCAGCACCCGGACTAGCGGCCTACAAGAGACCCAGTACTTC. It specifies CASSTRTSGLQETQYF.

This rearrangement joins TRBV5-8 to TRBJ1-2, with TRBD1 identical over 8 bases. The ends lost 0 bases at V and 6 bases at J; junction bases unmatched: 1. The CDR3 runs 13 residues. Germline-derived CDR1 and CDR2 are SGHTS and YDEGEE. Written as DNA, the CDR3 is TGTGCCAGCAGCTTGGGGACAGGGAATGGCTACACCTTC. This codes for CASSLGTGNGYTF.

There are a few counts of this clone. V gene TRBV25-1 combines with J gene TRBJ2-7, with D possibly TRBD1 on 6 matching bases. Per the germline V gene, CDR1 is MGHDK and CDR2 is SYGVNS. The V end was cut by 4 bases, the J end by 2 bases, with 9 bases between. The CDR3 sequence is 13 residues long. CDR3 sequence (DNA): TGTGCCAGCAGTGGATCAGGGGCCTACGAGCAGTACTTC. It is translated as CASSGSGAYEQYF.

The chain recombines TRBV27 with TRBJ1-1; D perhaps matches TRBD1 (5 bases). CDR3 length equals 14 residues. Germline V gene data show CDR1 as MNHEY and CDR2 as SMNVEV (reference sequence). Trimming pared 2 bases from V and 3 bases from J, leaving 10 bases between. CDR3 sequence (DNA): TGTGCCAGCAGTTTAGGGGCCACGGACACTGAAGCTTTCTTT. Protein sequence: CASSLGATDTEAFF.

The CDR3 here is CASRGGGELFF. The CDR3 DNA reads as TGTGCCAGCAGGGGGGGAGGGGAGCTGTTTTTT. The chain recombines TRBV27 with TRBJ2-2; tentative D call: TRBD2 (6 bases). Germline CDR1 reads MNHEY; CDR2 reads SMNVEV (reference sequence). The CDR3 is made up of 11 amino acids. Between the trimmed V and J ends, which lost 6 bases and 8 bases, there was a span of 7 bases.

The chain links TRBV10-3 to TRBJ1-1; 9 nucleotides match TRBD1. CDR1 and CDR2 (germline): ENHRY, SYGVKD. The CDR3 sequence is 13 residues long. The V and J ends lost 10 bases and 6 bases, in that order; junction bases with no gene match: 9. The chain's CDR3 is CATRQGEIPEAFF. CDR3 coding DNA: TGTGCCACTAGACAGGGGGAGATCCCTGAAGCTTTCTTT.

This CDR3 is CASSHGTSFFEQYF. In nucleotides, the CDR3 is TGCGCCAGCAGCCATGGGACTAGTTTCTTCGAGCAGTACTTC. V gene TRBV4-1 combines with J gene TRBJ2-7; 8 bases map to TRBD2. The germline gives CDR1 MGHRA, CDR2 YSYEKL. Losses at the gene ends were 3 bases for V and 6 bases for J; bases not matched to a gene: 7. The CDR3 loop spans 14 amino acids.

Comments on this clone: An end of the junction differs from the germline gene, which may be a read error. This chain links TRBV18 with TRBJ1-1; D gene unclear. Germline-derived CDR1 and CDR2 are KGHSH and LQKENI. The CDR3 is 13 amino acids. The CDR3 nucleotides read TGTGCCAGCTCCCCAGGCTTGAACGCTGAAGCTTTCTTT. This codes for CASSPGLNAEAFF.

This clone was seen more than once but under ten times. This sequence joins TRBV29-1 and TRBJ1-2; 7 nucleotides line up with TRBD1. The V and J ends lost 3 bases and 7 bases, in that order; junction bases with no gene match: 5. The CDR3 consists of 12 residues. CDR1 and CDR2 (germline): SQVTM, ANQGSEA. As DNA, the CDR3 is TGCAGCGTTGAGAAGGGGGCGGCTGGCTACACCTTC. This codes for CSVEKGAAGYTF.

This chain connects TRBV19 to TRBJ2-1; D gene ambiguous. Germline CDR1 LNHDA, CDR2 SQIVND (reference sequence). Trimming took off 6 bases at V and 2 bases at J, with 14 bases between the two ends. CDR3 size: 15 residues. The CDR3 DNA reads TGTGCCAGTAGCCCCGTAGTGCTAGCCTACAATGAGCAGTTCTTC. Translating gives CASSPVVLAYNEQFF.

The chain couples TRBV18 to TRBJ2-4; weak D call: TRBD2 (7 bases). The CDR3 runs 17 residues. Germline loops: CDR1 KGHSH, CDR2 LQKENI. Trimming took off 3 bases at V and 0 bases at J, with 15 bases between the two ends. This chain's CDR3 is CASSPGGTLVAKNIQYF. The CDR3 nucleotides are TGTGCCAGCTCACCGGGGGGGACACTCGTAGCCAAAAACATTCAGTACTTC.

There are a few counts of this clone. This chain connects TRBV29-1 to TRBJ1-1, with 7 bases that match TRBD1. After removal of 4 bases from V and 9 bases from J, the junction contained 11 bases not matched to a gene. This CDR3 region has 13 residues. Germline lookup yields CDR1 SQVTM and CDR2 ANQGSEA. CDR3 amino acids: CSVAPSLQGKAFF. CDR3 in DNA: TGCAGCGTTGCCCCATCGTTACAGGGGAAAGCTTTCTTT.

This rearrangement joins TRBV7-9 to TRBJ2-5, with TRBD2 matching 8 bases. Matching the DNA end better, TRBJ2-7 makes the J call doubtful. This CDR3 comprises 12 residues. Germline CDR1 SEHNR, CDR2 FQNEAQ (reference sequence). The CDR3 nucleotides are TGTGCCAGCAGCTCTAGCGGGTACGAGCAGTACTTC. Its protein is CASSSSGYEQYF.

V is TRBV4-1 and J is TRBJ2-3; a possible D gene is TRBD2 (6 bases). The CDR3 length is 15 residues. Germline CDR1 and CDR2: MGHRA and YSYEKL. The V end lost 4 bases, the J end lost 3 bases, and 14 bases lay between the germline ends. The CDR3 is CASSPGQGGTDTQYF. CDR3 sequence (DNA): TGCGCCAGCAGCCCGGGGCAGGGAGGAACAGATACGCAGTATTTT.

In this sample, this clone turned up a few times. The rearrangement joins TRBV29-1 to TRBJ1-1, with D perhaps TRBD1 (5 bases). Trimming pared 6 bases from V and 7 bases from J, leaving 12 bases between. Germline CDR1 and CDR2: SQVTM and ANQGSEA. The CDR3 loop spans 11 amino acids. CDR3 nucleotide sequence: TGCAGCGTCCAGGGCCCAGGTGAAGCTTTCTTT. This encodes CSVQGPGEAFF.